Listed here are 28 T cell receptor beta chains from one sample, sequenced in a study of T cell responses to AZD1222 COVID-19 vaccine. Assay: immunoSEQ multiplex PCR; the TCRdb copy retains only in-frame clones and omits some. There are 150,000 to 200,000 clones in the sample; roughly 90% occur only once, and 1.2% to 1.5% lies in the top ten. Sequencing used peripheral blood, obtained on day 0 of AZD1222 vaccination. Receptor source: an adult in good health.

The V gene is TRBV2, the J gene TRBJ2-5; unclear D gene. Germline V gene lookup returns CDR1 SNHLY and CDR2 FYNNEI. V was pared by 0 bases and J by 5 bases, with 4 bases between. The CDR3 spans 12 residues. The CDR3: CASSEARETQYF. The CDR3 bases are TGTGCCAGCAGTGAAGCAAGGGAGACCCAGTACTTC.

V gene TRBV6-5 combines with J gene TRBJ1-1, with D possibly being TRBD1 (5 bases). The CDR3 covers 14 residues. The V and J ends lost 6 bases and 4 bases respectively, with 15 bases between them. From germline, CDR1 is MNHEY and CDR2 SVGAGI. The DNA of the CDR3 is TGTGCCAGCAGGAAACAGGTTCTGAGCACTGAAGCTTTCTTT. Residues: CASRKQVLSTEAFF.

This clone was found once. The gene calls are TRBV2 and TRBJ1-4, with D possibly matching TRBD1 (6 bases). V lost 3 bases and J lost 7, with 15 bases in between. The CDR3 covers 15 residues. Germline assignment: CDR1 SNHLY and CDR2 FYNNEI. The CDR3 region is CASSDGGAAVEKLFF. The CDR3 bases are TGTGCCAGCAGTGATGGGGGGGCAGCGGTTGAAAAACTGTTTTTT.

Written as DNA, the CDR3 is TGTGCCAGCAGCCCATCGGACGTGGATGGCTACACCTTC. It yields the protein CASSPSDVDGYTF. The V and J genes are TRBV7-9 and TRBJ1-2; D not certain. The CDR3 is made up of 13 amino acids. Germline V CDR1 and CDR2: SEHNR, FQNEAQ (reference sequence). Trimming took 5 bases from V and 6 from J, leaving 13 bases between them. The full variable domain, in which reference TRBV7-9 and TRBJ1-2 provide the parts outside the CDR3, is DTGVSQNPRHKITKRGQNVTFRCDPISEHNRLYWYRQTLGQGPEFLTYFQNEAQLEKSRLLSDRFSAERPKGSFSTLEIQRTEQGDSAMYLCASSPSDVDGYTFGSGTRLTVV.

This chain joins TRBV4-2 and TRBJ1-1; 7 bases fit TRBD1. Germline V gene sequence: CDR1 LGHNA, CDR2 YNFKEQ. V lost 5 bases to trimming and J lost 0 bases; unmatched junction nucleotides: 6. This CDR3 spans 15 amino acids. As DNA, the CDR3 is TGTGCCAGCAGCACAGGGGCAGGGATGAACACTGAAGCTTTCTTT. It specifies CASSTGAGMNTEAFF.

The gene calls are TRBV7-3 and TRBJ2-2; D unresolved. This CDR3 is 14 amino acids long. The germline V and J ends were trimmed by 2 bases and 7 bases, with 11 bases remaining between them. Germline loops: CDR1 SGHTA, CDR2 FQGTGA. The CDR3 reads CASSLAGGGGELFF. The CDR3 DNA reads TGTGCCAGCAGCTTAGCCGGTGGTGGCGGGGAGCTGTTTTTT.

The V gene is TRBV4-3, the J gene TRBJ2-7; D gene uncertain. The CDR3 spans 15 residues. Germline V gene lookup returns CDR1 LGHNA and CDR2 YSLEER. Trimming removed 1 base from V and 2 bases from J, with 12 bases in between. The CDR3 spells CASSQAGAEAYEQYF. The CDR3 DNA reads TGCGCCAGCAGCCAAGCCGGTGCGGAAGCCTACGAGCAGTACTTC.

The chain recombines TRBV29-1 with TRBJ1-2; D is possibly TRBD1 (6 bases). The CDR3 covers 14 residues. Trimming removed 2 bases at V and 8 bases at J, with 18 bases between. Germline V lookup: CDR1 SQVTM, CDR2 ANQGSEA. The CDR3 bases are TGCAGCGTTGAATCGCGGGGGGCGCTTAGGGGCTACACCTTC. It encodes CSVESRGALRGYTF.

The V call is TRBV12-3 or TRBV12-4, the J call TRBJ2-1; possibly TRBD1 or TRBD2 for D (5 bases each). This CDR3 has 13 amino acids. V was clipped by 5 bases and J by 15 bases, with 20 bases between them. The CDR3 DNA sequence: TGTGCCAGCAGTGACCGGGACCTCCCAGAAGGGTTCTTC. This codes for CASSDRDLPEGFF.

The chain uses TRBV7-9 and TRBJ1-4; D not resolved. The germline CDR1 and CDR2 sequences are SEHNR and FQNEAQ (reference sequence). The CDR3 is 17 residues long. V lost 1 base to trimming and J lost 2 bases, with 14 bases between them. The CDR3 DNA sequence: TGTGCCAGCAGCTTAGAGGACCCAAGGCGGACTAATGAAAAACTGTTTTTT. Translating gives CASSLEDPRRTNEKLFF.

V usage is TRBV18 and J usage is TRBJ1-1; tentative D call: TRBD1 (5 bases). V gave up 3 bases and J gave up 1 base, with 18 bases separating them. Germline values: CDR1 KGHSH, CDR2 LQKENI. This CDR3 is 17 amino acids long. CDR3 loop: CASSPYVTRRGNTEAFF. CDR3 nucleotide sequence: TGTGCCAGCTCACCGTATGTAACGAGGAGGGGGAACACTGAAGCTTTCTTT.

The gene calls are TRBV27 and TRBJ2-3; 10 bases match TRBD2. The CDR3 runs 18 residues. Germline CDR1 reads MNHEY; CDR2 reads SMNVEV (reference sequence). Unmatched junction bases numbered 12, after V lost 2 bases and J lost 4 bases. In nucleotides, the CDR3 is TGTGCCAGCAGTTTAGAGGGGTTAGCGGGAGGATACGCAGATACGCAGTATTTT. Amino acids: CASSLEGLAGGYADTQYF.

This chain joins TRBV15 and TRBJ2-2; D could derive from TRBD1 or TRBD2 (5 bases each). V was trimmed by 6 bases and J by 7 bases, leaving 24 bases between them. From germline, CDR1 is LNHNV and CDR2 YYDKDF (reference sequence). This CDR3 has 17 residues. CDR3: CATSALLGRNLGGELFF. For the CDR3, the DNA is TGTGCCACCAGTGCCCTCTTGGGACGGAACCTTGGCGGGGAGCTGTTTTTT.

The chain carries TRBV14 and TRBJ1-5, with D unresolved. The CDR3 contains 14 residues. Trimming left V 4 bases short and J 9 bases short, with 16 bases between. The germline CDR1 and CDR2 sequences are SGHDN and FVKESK. In DNA, the CDR3 is TGTGCCAGCAGCCGAACGGCGGTGGGATCGCCCCAGCATTTT. It codes for CASSRTAVGSPQHF.

This chain uses TRBV5-1 with TRBJ1-1; 8 positions match TRBD1. With V trimmed by 3 bases and J by 1 base, 2 bases remained unmatched. This CDR3 region has 14 residues. Germline CDR1 is SGHRS and CDR2 is YFSETQ. The CDR3 is CASSSGQGNTEAFF. The CDR3 bases are TGCGCCAGCAGCTCCGGACAGGGGAACACTGAAGCTTTCTTT.

This chain uses TRBV2 with TRBJ2-3; tentative D call: TRBD2 (5 bases). Trimming shortened V by 6 bases and J by 0 bases, and 16 bases separated the two germline ends. From germline, CDR1 is SNHLY and CDR2 FYNNEI. CDR3 length: 16 amino acids. The chain's CDR3 is CASSTGLKPSTDTQYF. The CDR3, as DNA: TGTGCCAGCAGCACCGGACTGAAACCAAGCACAGATACGCAGTATTTT.

The count of this clone is one. The gene calls are TRBV4-2 and TRBJ2-2, with 11 bases matching TRBD1. Germline CDR1 reads LGHNA; CDR2 reads YNFKEQ. The CDR3 totals 16 residues. The ends lost 1 base at V and 9 bases at J; junction bases unmatched: 7. The CDR3 region is CASSQGGTGGLRELFF. For the CDR3, the DNA is TGTGCCAGCAGCCAAGGGGGGACAGGGGGTCTCCGGGAGCTGTTTTTT.

This chain links TRBV6-1 with TRBJ2-5; no definite D call. V was pared by 1 base and J by 14 bases, with 17 bases between. There are 13 residues in the CDR3. CDR1 MNHNS and CDR2 SASEGT come from the germline V gene. The CDR3 here is CASSEVWGAGPYF. DNA of the CDR3: TGTGCCAGCAGTGAAGTTTGGGGTGCAGGTCCCTACTTC.

On this clone itself: Other DNA sequences within the sample encode an identical CDR3. J is TRBJ1-3 and V is TRBV2; tentative D call: TRBD1 (5 bases). V was trimmed by 6 bases and J by 4 bases, leaving 13 bases between them. The CDR3 has 14 amino acids. Germline V gene data show CDR1 as SNHLY and CDR2 as FYNNEI. The CDR3: CASRGGTAGNTIYF. In DNA, the CDR3 is TGTGCCAGCAGGGGCGGGACGGCCGGAAACACCATATATTTT.

V gene TRBV3-1 (or the pseudogene TRBV3-2) combines with J gene TRBJ2-5; 14 nucleotides match TRBD2. Per the germline V gene, CDR1 is LGHDT and CDR2 is YNNKEL (reference sequence). V lost 4 bases, J lost 4 bases, and 5 bases stayed unmatched. This CDR3 contains 16 residues. The CDR3 DNA follows: TGTGCCAGCAGCCCCCGACTAGCGGGAGGGGGAGAGACCCAGTACTTC. Its translation: CASSPRLAGGGETQYF.

The chain combines TRBV11-2 with TRBJ1-6; no clear D gene. CDR1 and CDR2 from the germline V gene are SGHAT and FQNNGV. Trimming removed 5 bases from V and 7 bases from J, with 9 bases in between. This CDR3 is built from 13 residues. The CDR3 coding sequence is TGTGCCAGCAGCGAGACGGGGAATTCACCCCTCCACTTT. The encoded protein is CASSETGNSPLHF.

This sequence joins TRBV19 and TRBJ1-1; D might be TRBD1 (5 bases). The CDR3 is made up of 15 amino acids. Germline V gene data show CDR1 as LNHDA and CDR2 as SQIVND (reference sequence). V lost 3 bases to trimming and J lost 2 bases, with 13 bases between them. The CDR3 nucleotides are TGTGCCAGTAGTATTGTGGGGACGGCAAACACTGAAGCTTTCTTT. Protein: CASSIVGTANTEAFF.

J is TRBJ1-1 and V is TRBV6-5; D may be TRBD1 (5 bases). Germline CDR1 and CDR2: MNHEY and SVGAGI. The ends were cut back, 0 bases at V and 11 bases at J, with 10 bases in the middle. CDR3 length: 12 amino acids. The CDR3 protein is CASSYSAGMAFF. The CDR3 nucleotides read TGTGCCAGCAGTTACTCAGCAGGGATGGCTTTCTTT.

The rearrangement links TRBV3-1 (or the pseudogene TRBV3-2) to TRBJ1-1, with TRBD1 matching over 7 bases. The J segment lost 3 bases and the V segment lost 6 bases, leaving 10 bases of the junction unmatched. CDR3 length equals 15 residues. From germline, CDR1 is LGHDT and CDR2 YNNKEL (reference sequence). CDR3 DNA: TGTGCCAGCAGACCTCCGGACAGGAAAGACACTGAAGCTTTCTTT. Translating gives CASRPPDRKDTEAFF.

The chain has TRBV9 and TRBJ2-1, with D maybe TRBD1 (6 bases). The V gene's germline CDR1 is SGDLS and CDR2 YYNGEE. The CDR3 totals 15 residues. Trimming took off 3 bases at V and 4 bases at J, with 14 bases between the two ends. CDR3 bases: TGTGCCAGCAGCGCCCAAGGAACAGGGTACAATGAGCAGTTCTTC. Translated, it gives CASSAQGTGYNEQFF.

The chain combines TRBV11-2 with TRBJ1-1; D remains unclear. This CDR3 comprises 12 residues. The V end lost 0 bases, the J end lost 7 bases, and 6 bases lay between the germline ends. From germline, CDR1 is SGHAT and CDR2 FQNNGV. CDR3 DNA sequence: TGTGCCAGCAGCTTAGATCGGATTGAAGCTTTCTTT. Amino acid sequence: CASSLDRIEAFF.

The CDR3: CASSYDPVLHF. Written as DNA, the CDR3 is TGTGCCAGCAGTTACGATCCAGTCCTCCACTTT. The chain is built from TRBV6-6 and TRBJ1-6; D not certain. The V gene lost 2 bases and the J gene lost 15 bases, with 8 bases spanning the gap. Germline assignment: CDR1 MNHNY and CDR2 SVGAGI (reference sequence). The CDR3 is 11 amino acids.

V is TRBV7-8 and J is TRBJ1-4, with D unresolved. Trimming shortened V by 2 bases and J by 3 bases, and 13 bases separated the two germline ends. Germline lookup yields CDR1 SGHVS and CDR2 FQNEAQ. The CDR3 loop spans 16 amino acids. CDR3 coding DNA: TGTGCCAGCAGCTTACGTCGGCAGTACCCTAATGAAAAACTGTTTTTT. Encoded protein: CASSLRRQYPNEKLFF.